This T cell receptor beta chain was recorded in a study of beta chain features in type 1 diabetes. Findings and caveats of the study: Comparison showed that naive, central memory and Treg TCRB repertoires appeared more similar among patients than among healthy donors. Resolution of whether HLA type affects TCRB rearrangement was not achieved here. Type 1 diabetes patients showed a moderate but significant shortening of TCRB CDR3s in all four CD4+ subsets.

In its sample, this clone was seen a few times. Its cognate antigen is unknown. The investigators reverse transcribed all of the isolated RNA, so they sequenced expressed TCRB transcripts. Clones were read by immunoSEQ multiplex PCR, and TCRdb kept only the in-frame ones, dropping some. There are a few hundred thousand clones in the sample; approximately 11% occur only once, and 0.015% lies in the top ten. There are 15 residues in the CDR3. Germline loops: CDR1 SGHAT, CDR2 FQNNGV. V dropped 3 bases and J dropped 0 bases, with 8 bases sitting between them. V gene TRBV11-2 combines with J gene TRBJ1-4; D call uncertain. The sequencing sample was made of naive CD4+ T cells from blood. The receptor was derived from a woman in her 30s in good health. The CDR3: CASSFRSATNEKLFF. CDR3 DNA sequence: TGTGCCAGCAGCTTCAGGTCTGCAACTAATGAAAAACTGTTTTTT.